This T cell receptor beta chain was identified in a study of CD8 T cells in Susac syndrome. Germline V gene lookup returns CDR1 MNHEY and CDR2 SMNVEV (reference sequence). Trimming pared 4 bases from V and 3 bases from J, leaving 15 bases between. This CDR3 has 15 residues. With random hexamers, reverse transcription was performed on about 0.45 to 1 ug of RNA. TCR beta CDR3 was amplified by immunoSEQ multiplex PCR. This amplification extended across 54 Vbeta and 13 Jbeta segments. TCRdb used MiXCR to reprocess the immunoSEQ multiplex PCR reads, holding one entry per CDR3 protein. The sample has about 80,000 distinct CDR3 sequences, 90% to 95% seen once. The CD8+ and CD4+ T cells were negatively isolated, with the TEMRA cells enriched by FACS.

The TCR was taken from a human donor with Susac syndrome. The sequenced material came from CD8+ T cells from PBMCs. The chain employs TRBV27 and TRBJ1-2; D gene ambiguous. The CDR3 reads CASSSGPSTHYGYTF. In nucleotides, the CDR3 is TGTGCCAGCAGTTCCGGGCCCAGCACCCACTATGGCTACACCTTC.